This T cell receptor beta chain originates from a study of T-cell memory formation after mild COVID-19. Study results and limitations: Shrinking CD4+ clones were chiefly CM and EM; CD8+ ones were chiefly EMRA. From day 15 to 85, contracting clones were balanced between CD4 and CD8, whereas later expanders leaned toward CD4+.

TCRdb fed the 5' RACE reads into MiXCR, producing one record per CDR3 protein. The data hold 350,000 to 450,000 distinct CDR3 sequences, with 20% observed a single time. The table lists this clonotype with a few counts. The antigen is undetermined. The junction departs from the called germline gene at one end, perhaps through a read error. Looked up from germline, CDR1 is GTSNPN and CDR2 is SVGIG (reference sequence). This CDR3 is built from 13 residues. This sequence joins TRBV30 and TRBJ2-3; TRBD2 matches 8 bases. This receptor was obtained from an adult woman who had mild COVID-19 (a few samples of this study predate the infection). Cell type and time point are not known. Input material: PBMCs or a T cell subset sorted from them (not recorded which). CDR3 sequence: CAWSWTSKDTQYF. CDR3 coding DNA: TGTGCCTGGAGTTGGACTAGCAAAGATACGCAGTATTTT.